This T cell receptor beta chain was identified during a study of blood T cell repertoires in COVID-19. Study-level information: Samples taken during acute and convalescent COVID-19 were collected in the United States, Italy and Spain.

Germline CDR1 is MNHNY and CDR2 is SVGAGI (reference sequence). The V and J ends lost 6 bases and 5 bases, in that order; junction bases with no gene match: 7. The CDR3 is 15 residues long. Cohort allocation depended upon clinical history that participants reported. Two consecutive negative NP/OP PCR tests, clearance, or resolved symptoms defined Cohort 3 recovery. In the original processing: Counts of nucleated cells, estimated from reference gene primer amplification, were obtained. Profiled with immunoSEQ multiplex PCR; TCRdb holds only in-frame clones, not every one. The DNA gave D and trimming, while V, J and clone size come from that table. The table shows hundreds of thousands of clones, with 85% to 90% occurring only once.

Sequencing input: PBMCs or T cells enriched from blood (not recorded which). This chain connects TRBV6-6 to TRBJ2-7; the match to TRBD2 covers 13 bases. The sequence derives from a woman aged 45-59 years who had recovered from COVID-19. CDR3 in amino acids: CASRRLAGGGHEQYF. The CDR3 region has the DNA TGTGCCAGCAGGCGACTAGCGGGAGGTGGCCACGAGCAGTACTTC.